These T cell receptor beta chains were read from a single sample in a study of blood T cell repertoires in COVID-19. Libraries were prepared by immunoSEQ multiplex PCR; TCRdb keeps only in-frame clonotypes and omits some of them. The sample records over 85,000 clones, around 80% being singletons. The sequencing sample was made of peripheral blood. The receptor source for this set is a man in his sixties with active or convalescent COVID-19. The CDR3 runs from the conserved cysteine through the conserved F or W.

CDR3aa: CACLPGSGNTIYF
j_gene: TRBJ1-3
v_gene: TRBV7-9

CDR3aa: CASSRAGPGRETQYF
j_gene: TRBJ2-5
v_gene: TRBV19

CDR3aa: CASSLFPGGPGGELFF
j_gene: TRBJ2-2
v_gene: TRBV5-1

CDR3aa: CASSPLAGGPADEQFF
j_gene: TRBJ2-1
v_gene: TRBV11-3

CDR3aa: CASSHWSTQETQYF
j_gene: TRBJ2-5
v_gene: TRBV6-2/TRBV6-3

CDR3aa: CASSIVGRNSPLHF
j_gene: TRBJ1-6
v_gene: TRBV19

CDR3aa: CAWSKGTANYGYTF
j_gene: TRBJ1-2
v_gene: TRBV30

CDR3aa: CASSYSAGGSKEQYF
j_gene: TRBJ2-7
v_gene: TRBV6-5

CDR3aa: CASSADRVGYEQYF
j_gene: TRBJ2-7
v_gene: TRBV5-1

CDR3aa: CASRSLAGGYEQYF
j_gene: TRBJ2-7
v_gene: TRBV2

CDR3aa: CASSPAGTGKETQYF
j_gene: TRBJ2-5
v_gene: TRBV7-2

CDR3aa: CASSSDTRYGYTF
j_gene: TRBJ1-2
v_gene: TRBV5-6

CDR3aa: CASSVRDYKETQYF
j_gene: TRBJ2-5
v_gene: TRBV9

CDR3aa: CASSLSINEQFF
j_gene: TRBJ2-1
v_gene: TRBV28

CDR3aa: CASSGTGGGYTF
j_gene: TRBJ1-2
v_gene: TRBV27

CDR3aa: CSAIRDRGKKIF
j_gene: TRBJ1-1
v_gene: TRBV29-1

CDR3aa: CASSRQGRGNIQYF
j_gene: TRBJ2-4
v_gene: TRBV11-2

CDR3aa: CASSEEVISRGYTF
j_gene: TRBJ1-2
v_gene: TRBV6-1